This T cell receptor (beta chain) was documented in a study of cytomegalovirus exposure and HLA in healthy donors. The study ran its PCR with 60 Vbeta and 13 Jbeta primers. The repertoire was sequenced with immunoSEQ multiplex PCR; TCRdb's copy has only in-frame clones and lacks some. The sample includes some 100,000 clones, roughly 76% seen only once; the top ten take approximately 12%. Sequences were obtained from PBMCs. The receptor's source is a woman aged 40 to 50 in good health and CMV-seropositive.

This chain's CDR3 is CASNLQGMDGYTF. As DNA, the CDR3 is TGTGCCAGCAACCTACAGGGGATGGATGGCTACACCTTC. V and J are TRBV6-1 and TRBJ1-2, with 7 bases identical to TRBD1. The CDR3 is 13 amino acids. With 7 bases clipped from V and 6 bases from J, the junction kept 8 bases outside the gene matches. Germline CDR1 reads MNHNS; CDR2 reads SASEGT.